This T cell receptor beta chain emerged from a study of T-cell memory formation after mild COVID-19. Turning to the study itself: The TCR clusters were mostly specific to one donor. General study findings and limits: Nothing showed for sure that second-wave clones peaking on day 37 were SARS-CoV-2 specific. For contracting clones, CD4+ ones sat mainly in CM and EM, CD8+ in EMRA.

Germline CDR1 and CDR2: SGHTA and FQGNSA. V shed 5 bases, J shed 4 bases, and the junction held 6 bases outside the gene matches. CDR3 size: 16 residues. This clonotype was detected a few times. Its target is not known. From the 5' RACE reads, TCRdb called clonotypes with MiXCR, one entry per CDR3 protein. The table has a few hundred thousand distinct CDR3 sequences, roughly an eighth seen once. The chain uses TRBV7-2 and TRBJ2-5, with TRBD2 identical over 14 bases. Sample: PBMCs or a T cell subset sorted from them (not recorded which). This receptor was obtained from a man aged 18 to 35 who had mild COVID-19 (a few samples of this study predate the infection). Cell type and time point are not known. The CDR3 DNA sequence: TGTGCCAGCAGCCTCGGACTAGCGGGGGGCGGAGAGACCCAGTACTTC. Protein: CASSLGLAGGGETQYF.